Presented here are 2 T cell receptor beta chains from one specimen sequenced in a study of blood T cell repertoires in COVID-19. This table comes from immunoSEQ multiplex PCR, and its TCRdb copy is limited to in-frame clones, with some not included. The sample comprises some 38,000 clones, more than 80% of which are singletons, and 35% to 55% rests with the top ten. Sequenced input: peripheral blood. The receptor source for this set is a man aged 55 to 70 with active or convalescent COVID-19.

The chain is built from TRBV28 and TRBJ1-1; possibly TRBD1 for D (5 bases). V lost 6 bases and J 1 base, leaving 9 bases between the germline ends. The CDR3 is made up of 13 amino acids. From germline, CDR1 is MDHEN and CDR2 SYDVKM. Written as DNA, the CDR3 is TGTGCCAGCAGCCCAGGGTCGAACACTGAAGCTTTCTTT. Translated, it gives CASSPGSNTEAFF.

The CDR3 DNA reads as TGCGCCAGCCGACTACCTCAATCCTACAATGAGCAGTTCTTC. This translates into CASRLPQSYNEQFF. V and J are TRBV10-2 and TRBJ2-1, with a possible D match to TRBD2 (5 bases). The germline CDR1 and CDR2 sequences are WSHSY and SAAADI. Between the trimmed V and J ends, which lost 8 bases and 1 base, there was a span of 12 bases. This CDR3 comprises 14 residues.